This T cell receptor beta chain appears in the sequencing data of a study of T cell responses to AZD1222 COVID-19 vaccine. Comments on this clone: What it binds is not known.

Using immunoSEQ multiplex PCR, the repertoire was profiled, and TCRdb retains in-frame clones only, with some absent. The sample consists of about 130,000 clones, approximately 86% of them appearing once. Per the germline V gene, CDR1 is LNHDA and CDR2 is SQIVND (reference sequence). Trimming pared 10 bases from V and 2 bases from J, leaving 11 bases between. The CDR3 covers 12 residues. Study-wide results and caveats: Increases in Spike-specific TCR breadth and depth were seen after two AZD1222 doses. Donors were mostly white British, more females; clonal diversity possibly underestimated.

The sequencing here drew on peripheral blood, taken 28 days after the second AZD1222 dose. This receptor was identified in an adult who received the AZD1222 COVID-19 vaccine. V is TRBV19 and J is TRBJ1-2; D is undetermined. This chain's CDR3 is CAKKDGNYGYTF. The CDR3 DNA sequence: TGTGCCAAAAAAGATGGGAACTATGGCTACACCTTC. The variable domain in full, with the rest retrieved from reference TRBV19 and TRBJ1-2, is DGGITQSPKYLFRKEGQNVTLSCEQNLNHDAMYWYRQDPGQGLRLIYYSQIVNDFQKGDIAEGYSVSREKKESFPLTVTSAQKNPTAFYLCAKKDGNYGYTFGSGTRLTVV.